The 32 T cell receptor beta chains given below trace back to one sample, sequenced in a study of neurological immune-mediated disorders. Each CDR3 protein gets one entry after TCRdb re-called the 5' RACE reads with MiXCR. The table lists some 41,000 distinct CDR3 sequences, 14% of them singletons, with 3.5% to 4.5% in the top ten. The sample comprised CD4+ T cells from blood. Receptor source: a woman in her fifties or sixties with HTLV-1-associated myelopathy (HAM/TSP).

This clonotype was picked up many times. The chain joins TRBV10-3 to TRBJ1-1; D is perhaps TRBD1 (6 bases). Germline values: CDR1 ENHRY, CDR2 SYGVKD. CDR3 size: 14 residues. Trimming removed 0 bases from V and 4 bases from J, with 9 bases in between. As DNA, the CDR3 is TGTGCCATCAGTGAGTCGAGAGGGGGCACTGAAGCTTTCTTT. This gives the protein CAISESRGGTEAFF.

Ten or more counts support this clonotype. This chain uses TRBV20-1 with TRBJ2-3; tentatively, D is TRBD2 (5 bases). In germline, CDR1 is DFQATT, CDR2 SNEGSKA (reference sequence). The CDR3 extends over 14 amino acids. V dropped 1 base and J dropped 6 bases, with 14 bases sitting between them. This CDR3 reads CSARALTSSDTQYF. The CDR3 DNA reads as TGCAGTGCTAGAGCCCTTACCTCTAGCGATACGCAGTATTTT.

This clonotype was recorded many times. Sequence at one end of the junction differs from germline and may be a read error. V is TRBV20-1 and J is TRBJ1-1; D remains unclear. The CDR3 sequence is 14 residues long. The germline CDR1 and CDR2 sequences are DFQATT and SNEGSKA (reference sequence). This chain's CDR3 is CSAGDTGIYTEAFF. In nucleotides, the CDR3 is TGCAGTGCTGGAGACACTGGCATCTACACTGAAGCTTTCTTT.

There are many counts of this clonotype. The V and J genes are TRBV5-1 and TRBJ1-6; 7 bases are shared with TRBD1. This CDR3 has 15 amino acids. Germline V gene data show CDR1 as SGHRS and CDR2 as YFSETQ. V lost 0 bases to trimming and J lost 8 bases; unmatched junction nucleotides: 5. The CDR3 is CASSLEGTDYSPLHF. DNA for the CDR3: TGCGCCAGCAGCTTGGAGGGGACAGATTATTCACCCCTCCACTTT.

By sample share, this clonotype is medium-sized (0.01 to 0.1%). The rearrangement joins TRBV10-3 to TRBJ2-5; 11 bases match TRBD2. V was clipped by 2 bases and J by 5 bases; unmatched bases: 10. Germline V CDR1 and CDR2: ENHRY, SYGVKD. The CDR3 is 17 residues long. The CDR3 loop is CAISETASGGRRETQYF. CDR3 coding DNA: TGTGCCATCAGTGAGACGGCTAGCGGGGGGCGGCGGGAGACCCAGTACTTC.

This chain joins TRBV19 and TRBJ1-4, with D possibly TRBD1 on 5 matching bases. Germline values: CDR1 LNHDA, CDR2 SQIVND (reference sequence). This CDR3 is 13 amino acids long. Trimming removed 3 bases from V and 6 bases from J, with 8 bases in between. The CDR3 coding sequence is TGTGCCAGTAGTATTGGCAGGGATGAAAAACTGTTTTTT. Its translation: CASSIGRDEKLFF.

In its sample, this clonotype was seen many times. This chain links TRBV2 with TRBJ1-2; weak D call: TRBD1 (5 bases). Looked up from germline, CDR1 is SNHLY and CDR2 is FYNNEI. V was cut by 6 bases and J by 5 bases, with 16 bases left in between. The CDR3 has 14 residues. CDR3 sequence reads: CASSVERGEYGYTF. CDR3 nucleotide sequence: TGTGCCAGCAGCGTAGAGAGGGGAGAGTATGGCTACACCTTC. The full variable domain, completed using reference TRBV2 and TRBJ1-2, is EPEVTQTPSHQVTQMGQEVILRCVPISNHLYFYWYRQILGQKVEFLVSFYNNEISEKSEIFDDQFSVERPDGSNFTLKIRSTKLEDSAMYFCASSVERGEYGYTFGSGTRLTVV.

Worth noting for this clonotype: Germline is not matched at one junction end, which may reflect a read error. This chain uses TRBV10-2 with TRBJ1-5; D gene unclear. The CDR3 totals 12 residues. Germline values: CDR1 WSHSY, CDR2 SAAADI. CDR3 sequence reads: CASSEGSHPQHF. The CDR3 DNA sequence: TGCGCCAGCAGTGAAGGGAGTCATCCCCAACATTTT.

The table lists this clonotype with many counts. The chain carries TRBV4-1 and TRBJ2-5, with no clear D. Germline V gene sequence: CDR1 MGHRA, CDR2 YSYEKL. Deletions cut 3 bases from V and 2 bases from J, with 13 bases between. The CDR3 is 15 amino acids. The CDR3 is CASSQLLQLQETQYF. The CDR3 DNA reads TGCGCCAGCAGCCAGTTACTCCAACTGCAAGAGACCCAGTACTTC.

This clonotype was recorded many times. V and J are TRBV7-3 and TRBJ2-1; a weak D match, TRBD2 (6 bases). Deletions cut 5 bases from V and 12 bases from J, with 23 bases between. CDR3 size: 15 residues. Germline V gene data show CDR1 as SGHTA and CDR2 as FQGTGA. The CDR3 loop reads CASSPNAGQRSRQFF. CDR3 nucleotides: TGTGCCAGCAGCCCAAATGCGGGGCAAAGAAGCAGGCAGTTCTTC.

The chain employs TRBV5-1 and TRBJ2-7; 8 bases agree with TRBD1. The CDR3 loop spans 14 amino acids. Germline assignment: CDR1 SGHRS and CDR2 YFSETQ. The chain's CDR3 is CTISLVGQGYEQYF. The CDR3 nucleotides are TGCACCATCAGCTTGGTCGGACAGGGCTACGAGCAGTACTTC. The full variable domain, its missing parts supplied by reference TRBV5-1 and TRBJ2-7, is KAGVTQTPRYLIKTRGQQVTLSCSPISGHRSVSWYQQTPGQGLQFLFEYFSETQRNKGNFPGRFSGRQFSNSRSEMNVSTLELGDSALYLCTISLVGQGYEQYFGPGTRLTVT.

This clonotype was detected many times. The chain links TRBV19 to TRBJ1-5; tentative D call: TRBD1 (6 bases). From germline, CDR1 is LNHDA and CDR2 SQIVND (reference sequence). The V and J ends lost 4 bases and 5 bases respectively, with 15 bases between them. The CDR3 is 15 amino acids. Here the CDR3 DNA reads TGTGCCAGTAGTACGTCGGACAGAGCCTATCAGCCCCAGCATTTT. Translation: CASSTSDRAYQPQHF.

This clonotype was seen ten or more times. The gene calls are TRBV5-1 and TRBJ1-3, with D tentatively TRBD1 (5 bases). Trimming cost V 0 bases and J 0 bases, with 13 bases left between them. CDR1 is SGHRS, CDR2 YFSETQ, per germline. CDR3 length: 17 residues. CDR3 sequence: CASSLDGGTFSGNTIYF. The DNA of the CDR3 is TGCGCCAGCAGCTTGGATGGCGGGACCTTCTCTGGAAACACCATATATTTT.

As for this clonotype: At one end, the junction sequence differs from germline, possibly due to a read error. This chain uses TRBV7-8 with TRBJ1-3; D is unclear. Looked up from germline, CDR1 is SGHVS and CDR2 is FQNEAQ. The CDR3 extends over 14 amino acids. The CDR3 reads CASAQGVAGNTIYF. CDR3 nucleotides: TGTGCCAGCGCCCAAGGAGTGGCGGGAAACACGATATATTTT.

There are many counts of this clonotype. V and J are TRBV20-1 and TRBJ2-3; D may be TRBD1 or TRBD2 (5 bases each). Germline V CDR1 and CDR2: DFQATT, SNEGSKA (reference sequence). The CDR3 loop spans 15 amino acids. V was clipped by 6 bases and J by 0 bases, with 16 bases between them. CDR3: CSAPGPRISTDTQYF. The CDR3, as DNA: TGCAGTGCCCCGGGGCCCAGGATTAGCACAGATACGCAGTATTTT.

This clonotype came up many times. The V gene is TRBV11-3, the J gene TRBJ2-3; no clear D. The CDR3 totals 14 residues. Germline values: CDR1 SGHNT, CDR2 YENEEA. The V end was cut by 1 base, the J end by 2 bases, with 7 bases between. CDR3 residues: CASSLGGHTDTQYF. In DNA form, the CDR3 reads TGTGCCAGCAGCTTAGGGGGTCACACAGATACGCAGTATTTT.

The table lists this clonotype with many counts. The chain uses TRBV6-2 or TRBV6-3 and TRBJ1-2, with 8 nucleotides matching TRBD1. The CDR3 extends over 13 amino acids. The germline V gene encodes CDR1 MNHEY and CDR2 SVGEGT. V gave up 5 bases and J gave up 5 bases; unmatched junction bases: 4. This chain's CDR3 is CASSHRQGYGYTF. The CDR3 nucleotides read TGTGCCAGCAGTCACAGACAGGGGTATGGCTACACCTTC.

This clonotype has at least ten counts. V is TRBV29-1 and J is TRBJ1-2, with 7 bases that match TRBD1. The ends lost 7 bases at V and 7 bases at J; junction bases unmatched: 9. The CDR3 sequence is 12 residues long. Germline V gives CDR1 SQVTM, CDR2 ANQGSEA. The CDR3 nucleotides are TGCAGCGCTACGACAGGGCCGGCTGGCTACACCTTC. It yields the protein CSATTGPAGYTF.

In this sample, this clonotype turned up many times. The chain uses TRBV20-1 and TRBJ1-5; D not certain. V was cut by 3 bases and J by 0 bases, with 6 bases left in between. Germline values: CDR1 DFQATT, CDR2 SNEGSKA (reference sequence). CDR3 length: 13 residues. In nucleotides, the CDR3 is TGCAGTGCTAGGTCCAATAGCAATCAGCCCCAGCATTTT. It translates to CSARSNSNQPQHF.

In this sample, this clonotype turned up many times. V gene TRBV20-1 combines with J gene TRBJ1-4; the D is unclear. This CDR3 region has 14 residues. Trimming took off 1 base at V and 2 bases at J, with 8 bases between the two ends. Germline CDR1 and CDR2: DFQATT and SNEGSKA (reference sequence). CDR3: CSARGGATNEKLFF. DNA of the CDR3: TGCAGTGCTAGAGGTGGAGCGACTAATGAAAAACTGTTTTTT.

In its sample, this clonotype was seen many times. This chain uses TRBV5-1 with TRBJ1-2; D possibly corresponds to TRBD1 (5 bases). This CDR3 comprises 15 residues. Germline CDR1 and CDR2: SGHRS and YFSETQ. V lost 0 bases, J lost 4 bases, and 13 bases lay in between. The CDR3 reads CASSLASGGIYGYTF. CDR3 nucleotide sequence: TGCGCCAGCAGCTTGGCTTCGGGGGGAATCTATGGCTACACCTTC.

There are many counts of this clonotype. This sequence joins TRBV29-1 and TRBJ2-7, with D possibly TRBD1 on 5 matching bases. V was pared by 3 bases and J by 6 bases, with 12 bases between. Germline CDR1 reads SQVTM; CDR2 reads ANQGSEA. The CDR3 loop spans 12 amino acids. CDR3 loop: CSVDSPRGEQYF. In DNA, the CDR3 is TGCAGCGTTGACTCCCCAAGGGGCGAGCAGTACTTC.

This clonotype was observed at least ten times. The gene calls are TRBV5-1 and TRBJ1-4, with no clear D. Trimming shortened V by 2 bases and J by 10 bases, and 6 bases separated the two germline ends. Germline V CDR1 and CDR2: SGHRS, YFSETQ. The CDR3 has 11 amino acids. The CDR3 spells CASSFEGKLFF. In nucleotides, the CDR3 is TGCGCCAGCAGCTTCGAGGGAAAACTGTTTTTT.

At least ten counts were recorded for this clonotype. For the CDR3, the DNA is TGTGCCAGCAGCGTAGACCCGGATTCCTACGAGCAGTACTTC. Translated, it gives CASSVDPDSYEQYF. This chain joins TRBV9 and TRBJ2-7; D remains ambiguous. Germline CDR1 is SGDLS and CDR2 is YYNGEE. Trimming stripped 0 bases from V and 1 base from J, with 8 bases between. There are 14 residues in the CDR3. The whole variable domain, remainder taken from reference TRBV9 and TRBJ2-7, is DSGVTQTPKHLITATGQRVTLRCSPRSGDLSVYWYQQSLDQGLQFLIQYYNGEERAKGNILERFSAQQFPDLHSELNLSSLELGDSALYFCASSVDPDSYEQYFGPGTRLTVT.

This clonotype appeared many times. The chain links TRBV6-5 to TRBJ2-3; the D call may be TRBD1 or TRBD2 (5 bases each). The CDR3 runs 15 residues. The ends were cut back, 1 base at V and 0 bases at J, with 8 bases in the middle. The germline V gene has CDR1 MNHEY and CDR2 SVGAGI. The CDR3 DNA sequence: TGTGCCAGCAGTTACTGGGACGGGAGCACAGATACGCAGTATTTT. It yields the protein CASSYWDGSTDTQYF.

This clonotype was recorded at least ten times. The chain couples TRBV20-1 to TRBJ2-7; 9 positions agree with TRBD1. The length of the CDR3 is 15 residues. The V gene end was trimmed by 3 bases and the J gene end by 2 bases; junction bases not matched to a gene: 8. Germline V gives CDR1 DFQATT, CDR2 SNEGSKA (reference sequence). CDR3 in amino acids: CSARDPGQGTYEQYF. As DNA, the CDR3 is TGCAGTGCTAGGGATCCGGGACAGGGTACCTACGAGCAGTACTTC.

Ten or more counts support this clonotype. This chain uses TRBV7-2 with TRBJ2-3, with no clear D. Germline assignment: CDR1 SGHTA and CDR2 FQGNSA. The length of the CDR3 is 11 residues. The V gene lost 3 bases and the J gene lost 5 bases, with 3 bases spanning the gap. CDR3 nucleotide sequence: TGTGCCAGCAGCTTTGTAGATACGCAGTATTTT. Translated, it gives CASSFVDTQYF.

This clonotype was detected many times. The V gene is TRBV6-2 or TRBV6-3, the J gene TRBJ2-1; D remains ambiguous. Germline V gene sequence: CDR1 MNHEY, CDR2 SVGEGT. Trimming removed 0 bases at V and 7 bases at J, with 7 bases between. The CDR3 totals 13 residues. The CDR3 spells CASSYSIGNEQFF. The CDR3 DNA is TGTGCCAGCAGTTACTCGATTGGAAATGAGCAGTTCTTC.

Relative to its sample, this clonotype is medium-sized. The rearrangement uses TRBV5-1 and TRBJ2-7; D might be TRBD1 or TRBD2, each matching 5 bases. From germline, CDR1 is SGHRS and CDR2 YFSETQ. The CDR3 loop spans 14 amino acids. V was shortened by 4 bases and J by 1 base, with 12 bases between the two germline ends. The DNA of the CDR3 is TGCGCCAGCAGCCCTGGGGACGGATCCTACGAGCAGTACTTC. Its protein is CASSPGDGSYEQYF.

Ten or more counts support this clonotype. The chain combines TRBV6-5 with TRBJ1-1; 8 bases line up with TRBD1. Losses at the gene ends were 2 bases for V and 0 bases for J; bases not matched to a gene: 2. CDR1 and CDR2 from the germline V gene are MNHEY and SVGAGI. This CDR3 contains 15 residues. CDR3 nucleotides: TGTGCCAGCAGTTACGAGACAGGGGTGAACACTGAAGCTTTCTTT. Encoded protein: CASSYETGVNTEAFF.

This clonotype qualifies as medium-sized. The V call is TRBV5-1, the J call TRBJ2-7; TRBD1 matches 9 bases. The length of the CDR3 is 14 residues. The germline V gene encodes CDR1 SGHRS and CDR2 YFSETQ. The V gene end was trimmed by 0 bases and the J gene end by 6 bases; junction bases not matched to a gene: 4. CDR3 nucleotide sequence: TGCGCCAGCAGCTTGGGGACAGGGGTAGGCGAGCAGTACTTC. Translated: CASSLGTGVGEQYF.

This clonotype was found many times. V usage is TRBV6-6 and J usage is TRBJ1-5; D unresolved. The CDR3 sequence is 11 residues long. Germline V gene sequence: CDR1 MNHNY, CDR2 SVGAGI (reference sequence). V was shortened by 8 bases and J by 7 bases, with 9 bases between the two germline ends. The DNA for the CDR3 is TGTGCCAGCGGACGGGCCCAGCCCCAGCATTTT. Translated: CASGRAQPQHF.